The 24 T cell receptor beta chains below all came from one sample that was sequenced in a study of blood T cells in healthy people across ages. The second PCR ran about 6 to 12 cycles with a sample-barcoded 5' primer and J-beta primers. In TCRdb, the 5' RACE reads were re-called with MiXCR into one record per CDR3 protein. This repertoire shows 1.5 million to 2 million distinct CDR3 sequences, 30% to 35% found once; its top ten account for 10% to 12%. Source material: blood. The origin of the receptors is a woman aged 25 to 39 in good health.

A few counts support this clonotype. The V gene is TRBV4-1, the J gene TRBJ1-5; 8 bases match TRBD1. Germline V gene data show CDR1 as MGHRA and CDR2 as YSYEKL. There are 17 residues in the CDR3. V gave up 3 bases and J gave up 2 bases; unmatched junction bases: 9. CDR3 loop: CASSQALGTGGNQPQHF. The CDR3 DNA reads TGCGCCAGCAGCCAGGCGCTCGGGACAGGAGGCAATCAGCCCCAGCATTTT.

The J gene is TRBJ2-2, the V gene TRBV5-1; the D gene is possibly TRBD2 (6 bases). This CDR3 has 12 amino acids. CDR1 and CDR2 from the germline V gene are SGHRS and YFSETQ. V lost 4 bases to trimming and J lost 7 bases, with 8 bases between them. The CDR3 reads CASSGGIGELFF. The CDR3, as DNA: TGCGCCAGCAGCGGAGGGATCGGGGAGCTGTTTTTT.

This clonotype showed up just a few times. This chain links TRBV5-5 with TRBJ1-1, with 7 nucleotides matching TRBD1. V dropped 3 bases and J dropped 2; count of bases not matched to a gene: 4. Per germline, CDR1 SGHKS and CDR2 YYEKEE (reference sequence). The CDR3 spans 14 residues. The CDR3 here is CASSWGQTNTEAFF. CDR3 nucleotides: TGTGCCAGCAGCTGGGGACAGACAAACACTGAAGCTTTCTTT.

The chain recombines TRBV7-2 with TRBJ1-1; no definite D call. The germline CDR1 and CDR2 sequences are SGHTA and FQGNSA. Deletions cut 5 bases from V and 1 base from J, with 11 bases between. The CDR3 has 14 residues. The CDR3 nucleotides read TGTGCCAGCAGCCGTGGTTGGGGGAACACTGAAGCTTTCTTT. Amino acid sequence: CASSRGWGNTEAFF.

This clonotype was counted a few times. The J gene is TRBJ2-2, the V gene TRBV7-9; TRBD2 might be the D (6 bases). Looked up from germline, CDR1 is SEHNR and CDR2 is FQNEAQ (reference sequence). This CDR3 region has 15 residues. With 3 bases removed from V and 3 bases from J, the gap between germline ends came to 11 bases. The CDR3 DNA is TGTGCCAGCAGCTTTAGGAGGGAATACACCGGGGAGCTGTTTTTT. Its translation is CASSFRREYTGELFF.

This clonotype was seen a handful of times. The chain is built from TRBV6-4 and TRBJ2-1; 8 nucleotides match TRBD2. Germline assignment: CDR1 MRHNA and CDR2 SNTAGT. J lost 0 bases, V lost 4 bases, and 5 bases had no gene match. The CDR3 extends over 16 amino acids. The CDR3 DNA follows: TGTGCCAGCAGTGTCACTAGCGGAGTCTCCTACAATGAGCAGTTCTTC. Its protein is CASSVTSGVSYNEQFF.

The sample holds a few counts of this clonotype. V gene TRBV7-9 combines with J gene TRBJ2-1; a possible D gene is TRBD2 (6 bases). The V end lost 2 bases, the J end lost 4 bases, and 12 bases lay between the germline ends. CDR1 is SEHNR and CDR2 is FQNEAQ in the germline V gene (reference sequence). CDR3 length: 15 residues. In DNA form, the CDR3 reads TGTGCCAGCAGCTTATCTTTTCGGGAGTACAATGAGCAGTTCTTC. Residues: CASSLSFREYNEQFF.

The chain couples TRBV7-7 to TRBJ2-5, with 7 bases identical to TRBD1. Losses at the gene ends were 5 bases for V and 0 bases for J; bases not matched to a gene: 6. This CDR3 has 15 amino acids. Germline-derived CDR1 and CDR2 are SSHAT and FNYEAQ (reference sequence). Here the CDR3 DNA reads TGTGCCAGCAGCCTTCAAGGGACAGACCAAGAGACCCAGTACTTC. Its protein product is CASSLQGTDQETQYF.

This clonotype has just a few counts. The V gene is TRBV7-9, the J gene TRBJ1-6; 7 bases match TRBD1. CDR1 is SEHNR, CDR2 FQNEAQ, per germline (reference sequence). The V gene end was trimmed by 3 bases and the J gene end by 7 bases; junction bases not matched to a gene: 3. The CDR3 extends over 14 amino acids. The CDR3 sequence is CASSLGQFNSPLHF. CDR3 DNA: TGTGCCAGCAGCTTGGGACAGTTCAATTCACCCCTCCACTTT.

This rearrangement joins TRBV28 to TRBJ2-1; D is unclear. CDR3 length: 16 residues. Per the germline V gene, CDR1 is MDHEN and CDR2 is SYDVKM. V lost 5 bases, J lost 9 bases, and 23 bases lay in between. CDR3 DNA sequence: TGTGCCAGCAGTGCCCCCCGGGCCCTCTCGGCCGGTGAGCAGTTCTTC. Translated: CASSAPRALSAGEQFF.

This clonotype appeared a few times. V is TRBV4-1 and J is TRBJ1-1; TRBD1 might be the D (5 bases). Trimming stripped 7 bases from V and 0 bases from J, with 9 bases between. The CDR3 has 13 amino acids. CDR1 and CDR2 (germline): MGHRA, YSYEKL. CDR3 protein: CASIGHMNTEAFF. The CDR3 nucleotides read TGCGCCAGCATAGGACATATGAACACTGAAGCTTTCTTT.

In its sample, this clonotype was seen a few times. At one end the junction does not follow the germline gene, possibly because of a read error. The rearrangement links TRBV2 to TRBJ1-5; TRBD1 aligns across 11 bases. The CDR3 has 15 amino acids. In germline, CDR1 is SNHLY, CDR2 FYNNEI. The CDR3 DNA is TGTGCCGGCAGAGGACAGGGGGCATCCAATCAGCCCCAGCATTTT. As protein: CAGRGQGASNQPQHF. The whole variable domain, filled in from reference TRBV2 and TRBJ1-5, reads EPEVTQTPSHQVTQMGQEVILRCVPISNHLYFYWYRQILGQKVEFLVSFYNNEISEKSEIFDDQFSVERPDGSNFTLKIRSTKLEDSAMYFCAGRGQGASNQPQHFGDGTRLSIL.

The chain joins TRBV6-5 to TRBJ2-3; 7 bases align to TRBD2. The V and J ends lost 0 bases and 1 base, in that order; junction bases with no gene match: 4. CDR1 and CDR2 (germline): MNHEY, SVGAGI. The CDR3 runs 16 residues. CDR3 coding DNA: TGTGCCAGCAGTTACTCGTTGGCGGGAGGCACAGATACGCAGTATTTT. It translates to CASSYSLAGGTDTQYF.

The V call is TRBV20-1, the J call TRBJ1-2; D is unresolved. V lost 6 bases and J 2 bases, leaving 19 bases between the germline ends. Germline lookup yields CDR1 DFQATT and CDR2 SNEGSKA (reference sequence). The CDR3 length is 15 residues. The CDR3 DNA sequence: TGCAGTGCCCACACAACACAGAGATCGAACTATGGCTACACCTTC. It encodes CSAHTTQRSNYGYTF.

This clonotype occurred a few times. The chain uses TRBV5-6 and TRBJ2-1, with 9 bases identical to TRBD2. This CDR3 contains 20 residues. The V and J ends lost 2 bases and 0 bases, in that order; junction bases with no gene match: 15. CDR1 SGHDT and CDR2 YYEEEE come from the germline V gene. The CDR3, as DNA: TGTGCCAGCAGCTTTAATATATTAGCGGGGGCGTCCTACTCCTACAATGAGCAGTTCTTC. Translating it yields CASSFNILAGASYSYNEQFF. Variable domain in full (rest from reference TRBV5-6 and TRBJ2-1): DAGVTQSPTHLIKTRGQQVTLRCSPKSGHDTVSWYQQALGQGPQFIFQYYEEEERQRGNFPDRFSGHQFPNYSSELNVNALLLGDSALYLCASSFNILAGASYSYNEQFFGPGTRLTVL.

J is TRBJ2-7 and V is TRBV12-3 or TRBV12-4; TRBD1 matches at 8 bases. The CDR3 runs to 13 residues. Trimming removed 7 bases from V and 2 bases from J; junction bases left unmatched: 4. CDR3 amino acids: CASKKTGAYEQYF. The CDR3 DNA is TGTGCCAGCAAAAAGACAGGGGCCTACGAGCAGTACTTC.

This clonotype is a singleton in its sample. V is TRBV6-1 and J is TRBJ2-2, with a possible D match to TRBD2 (6 bases). V lost 8 bases to trimming and J lost 8 bases, with 15 bases between them. This CDR3 comprises 13 residues. Per germline, CDR1 MNHNS and CDR2 SASEGT. The CDR3 reads CASSQSGRGELFF. The CDR3 bases are TGTGCCAGCTCTCAGAGCGGGCGAGGGGAGCTGTTTTTT.

This chain uses TRBV5-1 with TRBJ2-7; TRBD2 is a possible D gene (6 bases). V shed 1 base and J shed 0 bases, with 11 bases lying between them. The CDR3 totals 15 residues. Germline values: CDR1 SGHRS, CDR2 YFSETQ. The CDR3 DNA reads as TGCGCCAGCAGCTTGACGGGGGTGTACTCCTACGAGCAGTACTTC. This gives the protein CASSLTGVYSYEQYF.

As DNA, the CDR3 is TGCGCCAGCAGCTTGGCGACGACCCTGACTAGCGGGGTTGCTGAGCAGTTCTTC. Its translation is CASSLATTLTSGVAEQFF. The chain employs TRBV5-1 and TRBJ2-1; 11 bases are shared with TRBD2. This CDR3 comprises 18 residues. CDR1 is SGHRS and CDR2 is YFSETQ in the germline V gene. V lost 0 bases, J lost 9 bases, and 14 bases stayed unmatched. Drawing the rest from reference TRBV5-1 and TRBJ2-1, the complete variable domain is KAGVTQTPRYLIKTRGQQVTLSCSPISGHRSVSWYQQTPGQGLQFLFEYFSETQRNKGNFPGRFSGRQFSNSRSEMNVSTLELGDSALYLCASSLATTLTSGVAEQFFGPGTRLTVL.

A remark on this clonotype: This may be a read error, as it is one base from a much larger clone. The chain combines TRBV5-6 with TRBJ2-6; TRBD1 matches at 9 bases. The length of the CDR3 is 19 residues. The V gene's germline CDR1 is SGHDT and CDR2 YYEEEE. The CDR3 spells CANSPLGDRDPSGANVLTF. The CDR3 nucleotides are TGTGCCAACAGCCCCCTAGGGGACAGGGATCCGTCTGGGGCCAACGTCCTGACTTTC.

The J gene is TRBJ2-1, the V gene TRBV29-1; 12 bases agree with TRBD2. V was pared by 8 bases and J by 2 bases, with 4 bases of the junction left unmatched. CDR1 SQVTM and CDR2 ANQGSEA come from the germline V gene. The CDR3 contains 14 residues. Here the CDR3 DNA reads TGCAGCCTTCGACTAGCGGGAGCCTACAATGAGCAGTTCTTC. It is translated as CSLRLAGAYNEQFF.

V usage is TRBV20-1 and J usage is TRBJ1-2; D not certain. In germline, CDR1 is DFQATT, CDR2 SNEGSKA (reference sequence). This CDR3 is built from 16 residues. Trimming stripped 0 bases from V and 0 bases from J, with 14 bases between. The CDR3 sequence: CSARDVPGDTNYGYTF. DNA of the CDR3: TGCAGTGCTAGAGATGTCCCCGGAGATACTAACTATGGCTACACCTTC.

This clonotype was observed a few times. The V call is TRBV2, the J call TRBJ2-3; 9 positions agree with TRBD2. Germline V gene data show CDR1 as SNHLY and CDR2 as FYNNEI. The ends lost 4 bases at V and 4 bases at J; junction bases unmatched: 3. The CDR3 covers 14 residues. Written as DNA, the CDR3 is TGTGCCAGCAGTGCTAGCGGGGTGGCAGATACGCAGTATTTT. It is translated as CASSASGVADTQYF.

The table lists this clonotype with many counts. The chain links TRBV29-1 to TRBJ1-2, with a possible D match to TRBD1 (5 bases). This CDR3 is built from 12 residues. The ends were cut back, 0 bases at V and 8 bases at J, with 10 bases in the middle. The germline V gene encodes CDR1 SQVTM and CDR2 ANQGSEA. The CDR3 DNA sequence: TGCAGCGTTGAAGAAGAGGGGCAAGGCTACACCTTC. As protein: CSVEEEGQGYTF.